This record concerns one T cell receptor (beta chain) sequence. Assay: immunoSEQ multiplex PCR; the TCRdb copy retains only in-frame clones and omits some. The sample has fewer than 700,000 clones; around 81% are singletons. These data come from a study of shared clonotypes between healthy human individuals. The germline V gene encodes CDR1 LNHDA and CDR2 SQIVND (reference sequence). The CDR3 sequence is 14 residues long. J gave up 4 bases and V 4 bases, and 7 bases lay outside the gene matches. J is TRBJ2-7 and V is TRBV19, with 7 bases identical to TRBD1. The sequence was collected from a woman aged 40 to 50 in good health. Some clones in this sample may be carry-over from other donors' samples. Material: PBMCs. CDR3 loop: CASSRQGSGYEQYF. DNA of the CDR3: TGTGCCAGTAGTAGACAGGGTTCGGGATACGAGCAGTACTTC.